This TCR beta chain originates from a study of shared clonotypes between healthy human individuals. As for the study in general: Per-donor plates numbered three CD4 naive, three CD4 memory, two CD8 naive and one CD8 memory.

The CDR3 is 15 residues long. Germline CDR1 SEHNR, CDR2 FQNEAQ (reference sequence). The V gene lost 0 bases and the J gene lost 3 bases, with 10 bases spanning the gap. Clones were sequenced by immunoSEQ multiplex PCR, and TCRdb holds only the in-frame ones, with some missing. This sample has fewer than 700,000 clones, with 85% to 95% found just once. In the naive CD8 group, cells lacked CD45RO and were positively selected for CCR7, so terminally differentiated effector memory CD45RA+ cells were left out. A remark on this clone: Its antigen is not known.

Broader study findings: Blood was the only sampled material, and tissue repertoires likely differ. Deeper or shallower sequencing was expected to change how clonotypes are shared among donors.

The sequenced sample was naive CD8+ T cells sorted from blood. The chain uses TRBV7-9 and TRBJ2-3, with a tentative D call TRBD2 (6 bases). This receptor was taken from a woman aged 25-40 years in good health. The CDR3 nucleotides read TGTGCCAGCAGCTTAGCTAGCGGTCGGACAGATACGCAGTATTTT. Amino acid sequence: CASSLASGRTDTQYF.